This TCR beta chain was retrieved from a study of T cells after yellow fever vaccination (dated by TCRdb to between 2018 and 2021). Notes on the research overall: Libraries from fractions with low cell numbers were prepared with the SMART-Seq v4 Ultra Low Input RNA kit. To track T-cell clones before and after primary and booster YFV17D yellow fever vaccination, bulk TCR alpha and beta repertoires were sequenced longitudinally. The cohort comprised two healthy male donors, one aged 18 to 30 and one aged 30 to 40 years. Blood was collected at multiple timepoints before and after primary and secondary immunization, and bulk PBMC replicates and cell subsets were isolated. Overall study outcomes, separate from this receptor: Compared with the primary T-cell response, the secondary T-cell response was faster but weaker, reaching its peak on day 5 rather than on day 15. A small share of clonotypes was detected in both CD4 and CD8 compartments, with the overlap likely arising from convergent recombination. Computational filtering was needed because FACS-sorted repertoires could contain abundant contaminating clonotypes from the bulk population. Because only two donors were included in the study, the extent to which the findings can be generalized is limited. After the booster, most of the clones that had expanded following primary vaccination were detected again (roughly 97% of CD4 and more than 85% of CD8), which suggests that memory was broadly maintained.

Read against the paper, the sample's treatment or condition label means: live attenuated yellow fever vaccine strain. A standard Ficoll-Paque protocol was used to isolate PBMCs from peripheral blood. CD4 and CD8 T-cell fractions were isolated with Dynabeads CD4 and CD8 positive selection kits. RNA was extracted with TriZol from bulk PBMCs, CD4 and CD8 fractions, and dextramer-positive and dextramer-negative fractions. TCR cDNA was synthesized by 5'RACE template switching, which introduced a universal primer site and unique molecular identifiers. Priming for cDNA synthesis came from both the TCR alpha and TCR beta constant segments. Libraries were amplified in two PCR steps, with sample barcodes and sequencing adapters added in the second step. Sequencing of libraries was done on Illumina HiSeq 2500 (2x100 bp) or NovaSeq (2x150 bp). The study's own analysis went as follows. Demultiplexing of reads and collapsing into UMI consensus sequences were performed with MIGEC, and V(D)J alignment was carried out with MiXCR. Using edgeR on replicate PBMC samples, clonotypes were called vaccine-responding if FDR was below 0.01 and the log2 fold change was above 5 up to day 15. CD4 or CD8 identity was assigned to each bulk clonotype according to whether the clonotype was present at higher abundance in the sequenced CD4 repertoire or the sequenced CD8 repertoire. The public reads were reprocessed in TCRdb via fastp at Q25 and MiXCR, keeping in-frame beta chains. All rows with the same CDR3 protein become a single entry with the most common DNA and genes. The V and J calls shown here were made by TCRdb, not taken from the authors' results. The sample table records some 120,000 distinct CDR3 sequences; roughly 8.4% of these occur just once. The ten largest clones represent around 25% of the sample.

CDR1 LNHNV and CDR2 YYDKDF are derived from the germline V gene (reference sequence). The V and J ends are trimmed by 0 bases and 3 bases, leaving 15 bases between them. The CDR3, from cysteine to phenylalanine, totals 16 residues. CDR3 DNA is the only sequence kept; it has 48 bases, read in frame from the first base. This clonotype appeared many times. The antigen this receptor binds is unknown. Within one base of it there is no much larger clone, and no base qualities were kept. The sequence links TRBV15 to TRBJ2-7; a tentative D call is TRBD2 (6 bases match). This receptor was taken from a man aged 25-40 years who received the YFV17D yellow fever vaccine. The specimen comprised CD8+ T cells sorted from PBMCs, sampled 45 days after the yellow fever booster vaccination. The CDR3 sequence is CATSRDWRDSFYEQYF. The nucleotides read TGTGCCACCAGCAGAGATTGGAGGGATTCCTTCTACGAGCAGTACTTC.